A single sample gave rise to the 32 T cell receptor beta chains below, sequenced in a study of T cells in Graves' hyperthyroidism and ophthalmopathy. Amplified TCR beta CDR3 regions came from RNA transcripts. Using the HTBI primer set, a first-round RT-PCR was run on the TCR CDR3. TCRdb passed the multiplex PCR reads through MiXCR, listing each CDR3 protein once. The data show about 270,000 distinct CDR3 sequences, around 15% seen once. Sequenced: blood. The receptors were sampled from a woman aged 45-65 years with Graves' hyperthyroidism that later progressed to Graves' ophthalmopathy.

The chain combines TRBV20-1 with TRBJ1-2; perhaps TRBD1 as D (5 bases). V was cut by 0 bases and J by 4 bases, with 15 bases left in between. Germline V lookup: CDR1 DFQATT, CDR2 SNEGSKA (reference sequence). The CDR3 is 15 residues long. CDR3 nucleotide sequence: TGCAGTGCTAGAGATAGATTGGGGCGCGGCTATGGCTACACCTTC. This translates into CSARDRLGRGYGYTF.

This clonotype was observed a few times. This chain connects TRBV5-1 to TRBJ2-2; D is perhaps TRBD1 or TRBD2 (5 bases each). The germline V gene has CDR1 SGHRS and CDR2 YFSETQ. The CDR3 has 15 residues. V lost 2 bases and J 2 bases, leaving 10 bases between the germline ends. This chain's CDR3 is CASSFTGDNTGELFF. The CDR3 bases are TGCGCCAGCAGCTTCACCGGGGACAACACCGGGGAGCTGTTTTTT.

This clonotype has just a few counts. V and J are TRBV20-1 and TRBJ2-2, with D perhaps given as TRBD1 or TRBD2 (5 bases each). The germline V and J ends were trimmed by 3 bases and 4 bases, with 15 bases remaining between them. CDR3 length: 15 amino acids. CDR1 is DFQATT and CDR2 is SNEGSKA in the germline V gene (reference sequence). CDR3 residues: CSARPPGTGTGELFF. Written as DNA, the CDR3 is TGCAGTGCTAGGCCCCCGGGGACCGGCACCGGGGAGCTGTTTTTT.

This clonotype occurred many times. The CDR3 coding sequence is TGTGCCAGCAGTGGTAGGGGTGAGACTGAAGCTTTCTTT. Translation: CASSGRGETEAFF. J is TRBJ1-1 and V is TRBV6-1; D possibly corresponds to TRBD1 (5 bases). The CDR3 runs to 13 residues. V was pared by 4 bases and J by 5 bases, with 11 bases between. Per germline, CDR1 MNHNS and CDR2 SASEGT.

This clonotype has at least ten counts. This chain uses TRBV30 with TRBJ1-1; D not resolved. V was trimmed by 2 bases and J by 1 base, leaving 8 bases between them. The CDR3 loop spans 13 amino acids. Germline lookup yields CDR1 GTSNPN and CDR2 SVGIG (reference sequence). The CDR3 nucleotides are TGTGCCTGGAGTCGACGGCCGAACACTGAAGCTTTCTTT. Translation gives CAWSRRPNTEAFF.

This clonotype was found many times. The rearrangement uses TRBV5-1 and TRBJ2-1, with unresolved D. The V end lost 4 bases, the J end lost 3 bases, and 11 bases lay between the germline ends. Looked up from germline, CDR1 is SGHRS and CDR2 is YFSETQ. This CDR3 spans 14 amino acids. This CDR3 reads CASSAEDLYNEQFF. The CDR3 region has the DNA TGCGCCAGCAGCGCGGAAGACCTCTACAATGAGCAGTTCTTC.

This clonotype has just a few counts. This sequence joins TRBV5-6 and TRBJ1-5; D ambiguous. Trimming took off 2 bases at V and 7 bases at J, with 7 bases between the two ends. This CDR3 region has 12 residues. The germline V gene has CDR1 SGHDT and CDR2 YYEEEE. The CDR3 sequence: CASSLNDQPQHF. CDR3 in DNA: TGTGCCAGCAGCTTAAATGACCAGCCCCAGCATTTT.

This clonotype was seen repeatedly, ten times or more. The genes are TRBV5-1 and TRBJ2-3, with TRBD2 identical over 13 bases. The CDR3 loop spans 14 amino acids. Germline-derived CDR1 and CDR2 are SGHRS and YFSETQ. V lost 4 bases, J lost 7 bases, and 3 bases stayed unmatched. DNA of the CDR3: TGCGCCAGCAGCAGGACTAGCGGGAGTTATACGCAGTATTTT. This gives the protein CASSRTSGSYTQYF.

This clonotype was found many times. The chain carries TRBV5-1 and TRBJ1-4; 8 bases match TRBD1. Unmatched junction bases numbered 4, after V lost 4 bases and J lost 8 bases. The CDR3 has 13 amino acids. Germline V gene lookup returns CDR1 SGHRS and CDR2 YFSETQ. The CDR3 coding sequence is TGCGCCAGCAGCACTCGGACAGGGGAAAAACTGTTTTTT. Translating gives CASSTRTGEKLFF.

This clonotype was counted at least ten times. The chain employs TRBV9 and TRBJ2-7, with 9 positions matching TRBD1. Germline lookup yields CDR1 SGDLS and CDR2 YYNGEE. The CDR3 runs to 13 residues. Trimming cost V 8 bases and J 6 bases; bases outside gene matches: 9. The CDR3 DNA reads TGTGCCAGACCCGGGACAGGGAGGGCCGAGCAGTACTTC. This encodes CARPGTGRAEQYF.

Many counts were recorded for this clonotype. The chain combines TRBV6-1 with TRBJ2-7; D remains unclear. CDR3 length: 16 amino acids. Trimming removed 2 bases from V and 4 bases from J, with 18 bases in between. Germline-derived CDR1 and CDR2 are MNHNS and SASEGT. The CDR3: CASSEILFGTAYEQYF. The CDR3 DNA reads TGTGCCAGCAGTGAAATCTTATTCGGAACGGCATACGAGCAGTACTTC.

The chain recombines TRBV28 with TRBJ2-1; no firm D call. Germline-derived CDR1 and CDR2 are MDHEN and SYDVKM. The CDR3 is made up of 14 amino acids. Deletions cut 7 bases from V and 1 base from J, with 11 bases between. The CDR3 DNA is TGTGCCAGCACCCGGGCCTCGTCCTACAATGAGCAGTTCTTC. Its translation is CASTRASSYNEQFF.

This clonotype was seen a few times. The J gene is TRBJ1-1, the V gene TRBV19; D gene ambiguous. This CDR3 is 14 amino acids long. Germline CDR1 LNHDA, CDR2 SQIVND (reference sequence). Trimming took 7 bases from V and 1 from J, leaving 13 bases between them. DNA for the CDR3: TGTGCCAGTATATCGTCCGTAGCGAACACTGAAGCTTTCTTT. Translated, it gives CASISSVANTEAFF.

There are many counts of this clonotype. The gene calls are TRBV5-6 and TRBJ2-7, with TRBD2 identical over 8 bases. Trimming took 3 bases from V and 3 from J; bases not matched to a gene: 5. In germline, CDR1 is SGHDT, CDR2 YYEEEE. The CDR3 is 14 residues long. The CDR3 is CASSSGTSDYEQYF. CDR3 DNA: TGTGCCAGCAGCTCCGGGACTAGTGACTACGAGCAGTACTTC.

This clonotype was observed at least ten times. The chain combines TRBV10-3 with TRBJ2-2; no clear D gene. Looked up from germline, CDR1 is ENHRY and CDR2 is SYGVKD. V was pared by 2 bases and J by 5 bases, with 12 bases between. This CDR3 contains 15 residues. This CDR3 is CAISEMAGDTGELFF. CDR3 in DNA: TGTGCCATCAGTGAGATGGCAGGCGATACCGGGGAGCTGTTTTTT.

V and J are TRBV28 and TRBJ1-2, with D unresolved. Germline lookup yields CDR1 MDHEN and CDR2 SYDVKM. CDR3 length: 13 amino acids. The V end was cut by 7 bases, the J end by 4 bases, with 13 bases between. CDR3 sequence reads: CASIGSSSYGYTF. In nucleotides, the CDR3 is TGTGCCAGCATTGGGTCCTCGAGCTATGGCTACACCTTC.

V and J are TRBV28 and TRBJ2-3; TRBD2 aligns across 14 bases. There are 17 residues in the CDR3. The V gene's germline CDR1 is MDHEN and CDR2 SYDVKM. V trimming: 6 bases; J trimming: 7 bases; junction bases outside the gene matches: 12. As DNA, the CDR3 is TGTGCCAGCAGCTCACCGGGACTAGCGGGAGCCTCCAATACGCAGTATTTT. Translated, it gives CASSSPGLAGASNTQYF.

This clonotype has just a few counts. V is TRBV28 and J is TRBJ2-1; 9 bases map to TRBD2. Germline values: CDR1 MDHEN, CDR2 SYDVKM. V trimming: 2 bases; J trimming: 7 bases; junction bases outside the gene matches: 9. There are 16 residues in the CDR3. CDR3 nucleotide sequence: TGTGCCAGCAGTTTAGTTGGGGCTAGCGGGGCGAATGAGCAGTTCTTC. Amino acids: CASSLVGASGANEQFF.

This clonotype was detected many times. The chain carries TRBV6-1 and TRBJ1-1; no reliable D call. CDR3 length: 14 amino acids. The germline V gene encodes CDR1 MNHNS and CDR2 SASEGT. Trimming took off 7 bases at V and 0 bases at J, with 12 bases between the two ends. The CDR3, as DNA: TGTGCCAGCACCACCACGCAAATGAACACTGAAGCTTTCTTT. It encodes CASTTTQMNTEAFF.

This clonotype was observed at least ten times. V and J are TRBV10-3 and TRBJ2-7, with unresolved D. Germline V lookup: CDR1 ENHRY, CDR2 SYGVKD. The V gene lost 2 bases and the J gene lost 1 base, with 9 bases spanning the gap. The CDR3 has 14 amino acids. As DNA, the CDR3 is TGTGCCATCAGTGAGCCTCTGGGGTCCTACGAGCAGTACTTC. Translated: CAISEPLGSYEQYF.

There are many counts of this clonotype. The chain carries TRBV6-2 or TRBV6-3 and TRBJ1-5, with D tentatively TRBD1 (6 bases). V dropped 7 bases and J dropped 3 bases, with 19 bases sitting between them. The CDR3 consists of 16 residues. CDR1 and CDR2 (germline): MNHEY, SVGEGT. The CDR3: CASTRDVTGHNQPQHF. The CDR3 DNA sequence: TGTGCCAGCACCCGAGACGTAACAGGGCACAATCAGCCCCAGCATTTT.

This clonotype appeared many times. The CDR3 bases are TGTGCCTGCCCCGAGAAGGGGGCCAATGAAAAACTGTTTTTT. Translated, it gives CACPEKGANEKLFF. The chain recombines TRBV30 with TRBJ1-4; 7 nucleotides agree with TRBD1. Germline V gene sequence: CDR1 GTSNPN, CDR2 SVGIG (reference sequence). The CDR3 totals 14 residues. J was trimmed by 5 bases and V by 6 bases; bases with no gene match: 9.

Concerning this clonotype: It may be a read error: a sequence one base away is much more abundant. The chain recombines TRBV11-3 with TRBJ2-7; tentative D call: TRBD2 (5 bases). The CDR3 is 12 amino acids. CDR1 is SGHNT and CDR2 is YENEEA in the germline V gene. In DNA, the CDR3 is TGTGCCGGCAGCGGAGACGGCTACGAGCAGTACTTC. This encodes CAGSGDGYEQYF.

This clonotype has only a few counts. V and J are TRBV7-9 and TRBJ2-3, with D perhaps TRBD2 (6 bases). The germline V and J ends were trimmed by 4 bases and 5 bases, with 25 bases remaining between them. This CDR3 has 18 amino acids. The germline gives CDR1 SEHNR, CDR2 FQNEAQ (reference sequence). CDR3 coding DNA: TGTGCCAGCAGCTCCCTAATAGCCTCTCTGGGAGGAAAAGATACGCAGTATTTT. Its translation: CASSSLIASLGGKDTQYF.

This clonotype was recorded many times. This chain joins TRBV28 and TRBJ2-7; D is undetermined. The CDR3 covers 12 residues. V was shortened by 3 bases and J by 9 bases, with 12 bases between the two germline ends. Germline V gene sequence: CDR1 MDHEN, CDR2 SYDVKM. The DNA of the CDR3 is TGTGCCAGCAGTTTTACCTCCCCTGGGCAGTACTTC. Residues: CASSFTSPGQYF.

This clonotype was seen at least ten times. The CDR3 here is CASSSYLADANTGELFF. The CDR3 nucleotides are TGTGCCAGCAGTTCGTATCTAGCGGACGCGAACACCGGGGAGCTGTTTTTT. J is TRBJ2-2 and V is TRBV28, with 7 bases lining up with TRBD2. V was pared by 4 bases and J by 0 bases, with 8 bases of the junction left unmatched. This CDR3 contains 17 residues. The germline gives CDR1 MDHEN, CDR2 SYDVKM.

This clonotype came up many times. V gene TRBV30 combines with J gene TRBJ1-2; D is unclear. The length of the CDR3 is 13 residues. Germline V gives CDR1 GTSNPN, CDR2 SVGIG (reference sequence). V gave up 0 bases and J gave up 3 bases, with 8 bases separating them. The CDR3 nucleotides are TGTGCCTGGAGTGTCCAAGGGTACTATGGCTACACCTTC. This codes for CAWSVQGYYGYTF.

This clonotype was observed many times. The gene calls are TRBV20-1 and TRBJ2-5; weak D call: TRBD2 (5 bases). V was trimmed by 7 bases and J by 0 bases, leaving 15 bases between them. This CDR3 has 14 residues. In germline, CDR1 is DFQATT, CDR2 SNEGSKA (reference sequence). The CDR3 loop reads CSESERPYQETQYF. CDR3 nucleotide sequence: TGCAGTGAGAGCGAGCGGCCGTACCAAGAGACCCAGTACTTC.

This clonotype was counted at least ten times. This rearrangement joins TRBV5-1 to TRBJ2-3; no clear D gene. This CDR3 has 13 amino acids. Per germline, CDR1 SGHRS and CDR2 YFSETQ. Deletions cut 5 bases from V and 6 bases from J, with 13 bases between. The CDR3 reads CASSETPGDTQYF. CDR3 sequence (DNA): TGCGCCAGCAGTGAGACACCCGGCGATACGCAGTATTTT.

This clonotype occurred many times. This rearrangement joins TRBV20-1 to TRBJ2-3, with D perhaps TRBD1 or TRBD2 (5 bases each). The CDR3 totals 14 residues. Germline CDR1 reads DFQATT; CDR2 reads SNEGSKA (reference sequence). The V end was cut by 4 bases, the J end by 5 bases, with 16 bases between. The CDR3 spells CSANPRDAGDTQYF. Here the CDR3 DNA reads TGCAGTGCTAACCCCAGGGACGCCGGAGATACGCAGTATTTT.

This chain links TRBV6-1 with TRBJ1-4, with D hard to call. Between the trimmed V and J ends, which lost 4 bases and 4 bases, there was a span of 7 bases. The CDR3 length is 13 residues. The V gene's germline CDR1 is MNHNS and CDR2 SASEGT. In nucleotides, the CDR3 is TGTGCCAGCAGTGCGGCATTTAATGAAAAACTGTTTTTT. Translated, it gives CASSAAFNEKLFF.

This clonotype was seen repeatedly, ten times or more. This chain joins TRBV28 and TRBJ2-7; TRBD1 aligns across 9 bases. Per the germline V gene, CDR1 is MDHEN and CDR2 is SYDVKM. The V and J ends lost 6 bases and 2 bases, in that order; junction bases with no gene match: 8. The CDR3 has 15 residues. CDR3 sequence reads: CASSGIGTGTYEQYF. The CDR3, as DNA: TGTGCCAGCAGCGGGATTGGGACAGGGACCTACGAGCAGTACTTC.